A selection of T cell receptor beta chains follows, all from one sample in a study of cytomegalovirus exposure and HLA in healthy donors. TCRdb's table, derived via immunoSEQ multiplex PCR, lists solely in-frame clones and lacks some. The sample includes some 190,000 clones, around 83% of them seen just once. Sequencing was done on a sample of PBMCs. Receptors were obtained from a middle-aged woman in good health and CMV-seronegative. Both conserved end residues are trimmed from each CDR3.

V | CDR3
TRBV7-2 | ASSLDRASANYGYT
TRBV19 | ASSIQGNGDTEAF
TRBV19 | ASTLGEGEAQPQH
TRBV14 | ASSPFVAVITGELF
TRBV9 | ASSVREGYTGELF
TRBV4-2 | ASSQSPTGGGLVQGYT
TRBV4-3 | ASSQYGESYEQY
TRBV5-1 | ASSLSGDTEAF
TRBV9 | ASSVSAGGSSTEAF
TRBV5-4 | ASSSSGYAETQY
TRBV27 | ASKSGGMNTEAF
TRBV10-3 | AISESPEEQF
TRBV7-9 | ASSLSLQVTGGYT
TRBV18 | ASSPGLRETQY
TRBV7-9 | ASTRSRREGSTQY
TRBV19 | ATKGDRENEQF
TRBV4-2 | ASSQDPQLDQPQH
TRBV4-3 | ASSHGQGNTDTQY
TRBV7-2 | ASGSRGRQPQH
TRBV5-1 | ASSLTSTSGRVVGTDTQY
TRBV7-7 | ASSLWGDGETQY
TRBV5-1 | ASSPGLAGVGNIQY
TRBV15 | GVGGAAINTEAF
TRBV19 | ASQDRVLGYT
TRBV7-9 | ASSLAQGAEYTQY
TRBV30 | AWSVFAGLAKNIQY
TRBV5-6 | ASSPRTGHQPQH
TRBV19 | ASSMGRGYGYT
TRBV5-1 | ASSLMDRRQMNTEAF
TRBV4-1 | ASSPGLAVRAQETQY
TRBV7-3 | ASSPPGGEQY
TRBV7-2 | ASSLRGWDTDTQY
TRBV18 | ASSRTGGDEQY
TRBV6-5 | ASSYHTGSPTDTQY
TRBV15 | ATSRMTGGTQPQH
TRBV7-2 | ASSLAGTGVNSPLH
TRBV27 | ASSLKGNTRAETQY
TRBV5-4 | ASSPPRTSGSTDTQY
TRBV6-5 | ASRTTENYGYT
TRBV29-1 | SVEKGALGGELF